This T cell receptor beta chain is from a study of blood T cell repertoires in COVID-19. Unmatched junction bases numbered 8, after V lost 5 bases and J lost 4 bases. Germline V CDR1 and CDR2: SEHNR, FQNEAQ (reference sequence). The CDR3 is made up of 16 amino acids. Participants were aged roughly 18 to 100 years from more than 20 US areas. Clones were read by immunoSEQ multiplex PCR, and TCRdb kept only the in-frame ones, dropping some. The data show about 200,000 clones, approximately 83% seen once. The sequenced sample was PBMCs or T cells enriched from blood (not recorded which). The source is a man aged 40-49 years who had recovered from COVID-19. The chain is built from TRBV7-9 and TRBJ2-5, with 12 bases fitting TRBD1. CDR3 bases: TGTGCCAGCAGCCCCCCGGGACAGGGGGCCTTAGAGACCCAGTACTTC. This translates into CASSPPGQGALETQYF.